Listed below are T cell receptor beta chains from one sample, sequenced in a study of blood T cells in healthy people across ages. TCRdb fed the 5' RACE reads into MiXCR, producing one record per CDR3 protein. The table has 700,000 or so distinct CDR3 sequences, 35% to 50% seen once. Specimen: blood. These receptors were collected from an older man in good health. The CDR3 runs from the conserved cysteine through the conserved F or W. The order of the fields is D gene, clone size, J gene, V gene, CDR3 DNA, CDR3 protein. D genes are given only for firm matches. Where a row states a size, it is once, few, many or the class of an expanded clone; other rows omit it.

d_gene: -; abundance: -; j_gene: TRBJ2-7; v_gene: TRBV6-2/TRBV6-3; CDR3nt: TGTGCCAGCAGTTATTCCGGGACATTTACCTACGAGCAGTACTTC; CDR3aa: CASSYSGTFTYEQYF
d_gene: TRBD2; abundance: -; j_gene: TRBJ2-7; v_gene: TRBV4-2; CDR3nt: TGTGCCAGCAGCCAAGATAGTAGCGGGGTCTACGAGCAGTACTTC; CDR3aa: CASSQDSSGVYEQYF
d_gene: -; abundance: -; j_gene: TRBJ1-1; v_gene: TRBV7-9; CDR3nt: TGTGCCAGCAGCCGAGCAGGAGGGTTCCGTACTGAAGCTTTCTTT; CDR3aa: CASSRAGGFRTEAFF
d_gene: -; abundance: -; j_gene: TRBJ2-3; v_gene: TRBV3-1; CDR3nt: TGTGCCAGCACCACCCTCAGACTGTCTAGCACAGATACGCAGTATTTT; CDR3aa: CASTTLRLSSTDTQYF
d_gene: TRBD1; abundance: -; j_gene: TRBJ2-7; v_gene: TRBV20-1; CDR3nt: TGCAGTGCTAGAGAAACGCGGACAGGACCCTACGAGCAGTACTTC; CDR3aa: CSARETRTGPYEQYF
d_gene: -; abundance: few; j_gene: TRBJ1-5; v_gene: TRBV5-1; CDR3nt: TGCGCCAGCAGCCCATCAAATGATCAGCCCCAGCATTTT; CDR3aa: CASSPSNDQPQHF
d_gene: -; abundance: -; j_gene: TRBJ2-7; v_gene: TRBV3-1; CDR3nt: TGTGCCAGCAGCCCACAGGAGACAATTTACGAGCAGTACTTC; CDR3aa: CASSPQETIYEQYF
d_gene: -; abundance: -; j_gene: TRBJ2-7; v_gene: TRBV20-1; CDR3nt: TGCAGTGCTAGAGTACAGGGACGCGAGCAGTACTTC; CDR3aa: CSARVQGREQYF
d_gene: -; abundance: -; j_gene: TRBJ2-7; v_gene: TRBV5-1; CDR3nt: TGCGCCAGCAGCCAGGGAGGTGGGGGGGCGATCGACGAGCAGTACTTC; CDR3aa: CASSQGGGGAIDEQYF
d_gene: -; abundance: many; j_gene: TRBJ2-7; v_gene: TRBV29-1; CDR3nt: TGCAGCGTTGGTGGGGAGACCTACGAGCAGTACTTC; CDR3aa: CSVGGETYEQYF
d_gene: TRBD2; abundance: few; j_gene: TRBJ2-1; v_gene: TRBV12-3/TRBV12-4; CDR3nt: TGTGCCAGCAGCGTCCTAGCGGGAACTCACAATGAGCAGTTCTTC; CDR3aa: CASSVLAGTHNEQFF
d_gene: TRBD2; abundance: -; j_gene: TRBJ2-5; v_gene: TRBV14; CDR3nt: TGTGCCAGCAGCCACCGACTAGCCACAATTAACAATGAGCAGTACTTC; CDR3aa: CASSHRLATINNEQYF
d_gene: -; abundance: -; j_gene: TRBJ2-3; v_gene: TRBV6-6; CDR3nt: TGTGCCAGCAGTTCGCAAAGTCGAGATACGCAGTATTTT; CDR3aa: CASSSQSRDTQYF
d_gene: TRBD1; abundance: -; j_gene: TRBJ1-2; v_gene: TRBV6-6; CDR3nt: TGTGCCAGCAGTCATCCGGGACAGAACTATGGCTACACCTTC; CDR3aa: CASSHPGQNYGYTF
d_gene: -; abundance: -; j_gene: TRBJ1-6; v_gene: TRBV28; CDR3nt: TGTGCCAGCACCTCAGGGAGGTCACCCCTCCACTTT; CDR3aa: CASTSGRSPLHF
d_gene: -; abundance: many; j_gene: TRBJ2-7; v_gene: TRBV7-2; CDR3nt: TGTGCCAGCAGCACTACGAGCTACGAGCAGTACTTC; CDR3aa: CASSTTSYEQYF
d_gene: -; abundance: -; j_gene: TRBJ2-5; v_gene: TRBV7-2; CDR3nt: TGTGCCAGCAGCCCCCAGGCGAATACACGAGCGGAGACCCAGTACTTC; CDR3aa: CASSPQANTRAETQYF
d_gene: -; abundance: -; j_gene: TRBJ2-1; v_gene: TRBV4-2; CDR3nt: TGTGCCAGCAGCCAATATGCGGGGTCCTACAATGAGCAGTTCTTC; CDR3aa: CASSQYAGSYNEQFF
d_gene: TRBD1; abundance: -; j_gene: TRBJ1-5; v_gene: TRBV6-2/TRBV6-3; CDR3nt: TGTGCCAGCAGTGACTACAGGGGAGATCAGCCCCAGCATTTT; CDR3aa: CASSDYRGDQPQHF
d_gene: TRBD1; abundance: -; j_gene: TRBJ1-1; v_gene: TRBV20-1; CDR3nt: TGCAGTGCTCAACAGGGACAGGGTAACACTGAAGCTTTCTTT; CDR3aa: CSAQQGQGNTEAFF
d_gene: TRBD2; abundance: -; j_gene: TRBJ2-5; v_gene: TRBV3-1; CDR3nt: TGTGCCAGCAGCCAACCAGGGACTAGCTGGTCGGGTGAGCAGTACTTC; CDR3aa: CASSQPGTSWSGEQYF
d_gene: -; abundance: many; j_gene: TRBJ2-1; v_gene: TRBV6-2/TRBV6-3; CDR3nt: TGTGCCAGCAGTTACCAGCCGGGACTCCCTCGGGATGAGCAGTTCTTC; CDR3aa: CASSYQPGLPRDEQFF
d_gene: -; abundance: few; j_gene: TRBJ1-6; v_gene: TRBV10-3; CDR3nt: TGTGCCATCAGTGATAACCTCTCCTATAATTCACCCCTCCACTTT; CDR3aa: CAISDNLSYNSPLHF
d_gene: TRBD2; abundance: few; j_gene: TRBJ2-3; v_gene: TRBV7-2; CDR3nt: TGTGCCAGCAGCGGGCCGGGGACTAGCGGGTCGATCCGGCAGTATTTT; CDR3aa: CASSGPGTSGSIRQYF
d_gene: -; abundance: many; j_gene: TRBJ2-1; v_gene: TRBV4-2; CDR3nt: TGTGCCAGCAGCCAAGATATGGCGGGGGCCAACTACAATGAGCAGTTCTTC; CDR3aa: CASSQDMAGANYNEQFF
d_gene: -; abundance: few; j_gene: TRBJ2-5; v_gene: TRBV11-2; CDR3nt: TGTGCCAGCAGCACCGCCCGGCCTTCTGGTGTGGAGACCCAGTACTTC; CDR3aa: CASSTARPSGVETQYF
d_gene: -; abundance: few; j_gene: TRBJ2-1; v_gene: TRBV20-1; CDR3nt: TGCAGTGCTAGTAGGACTATCTCCTACAATGAGCAGTTCTTC; CDR3aa: CSASRTISYNEQFF
d_gene: -; abundance: few; j_gene: TRBJ2-2; v_gene: TRBV28; CDR3nt: TGTGCCAGCAGTCTACCGGAACCTGGGGATGACACCGGGGAGCTGTTTTTT; CDR3aa: CASSLPEPGDDTGELFF
d_gene: -; abundance: -; j_gene: TRBJ1-1; v_gene: TRBV29-1; CDR3nt: TGCAGCGTTGGCTTGGGGGCAACGAACACTGAAGCTTTCTTT; CDR3aa: CSVGLGATNTEAFF
d_gene: TRBD2; abundance: few; j_gene: TRBJ2-1; v_gene: TRBV4-3; CDR3nt: TGCGCCAGCAGCCTCACCTACCGACTAGCGGGAGGGTACAATGAGCAGTTCTTC; CDR3aa: CASSLTYRLAGGYNEQFF
d_gene: -; abundance: -; j_gene: TRBJ2-3; v_gene: TRBV29-1; CDR3nt: TGCAGCGTTGATGGTAGAAGAAGAATCACAGATACGCAGTATTTT; CDR3aa: CSVDGRRRITDTQYF
d_gene: TRBD2; abundance: many; j_gene: TRBJ2-1; v_gene: TRBV6-2/TRBV6-3; CDR3nt: TGTGCCAGCAGATCCTCTAGCGGGGGAGATAATGAGCAGTTCTTC; CDR3aa: CASRSSSGGDNEQFF
d_gene: TRBD2; abundance: -; j_gene: TRBJ2-1; v_gene: TRBV27; CDR3nt: TGTGCCAGCAGTTTATGGGCTAGCGGGGGATACAATGAGCAGTTCTTC; CDR3aa: CASSLWASGGYNEQFF
d_gene: -; abundance: -; j_gene: TRBJ2-7; v_gene: TRBV6-2/TRBV6-3; CDR3nt: TGTGCCAGCAGTTACTTAGTCGGATACGAGCAGTACTTC; CDR3aa: CASSYLVGYEQYF
d_gene: -; abundance: -; j_gene: TRBJ2-3; v_gene: TRBV27; CDR3nt: TGTGCCAGCAGTTCATTCAGCAAAGATACGCAGTATTTT; CDR3aa: CASSSFSKDTQYF
d_gene: -; abundance: once; j_gene: TRBJ2-7; v_gene: TRBV7-2; CDR3nt: TGTGCCAGCAGCTTACAAAACAGGGGACTCTACGAGCAGTACTTC; CDR3aa: CASSLQNRGLYEQYF
d_gene: TRBD1; abundance: few; j_gene: TRBJ1-4; v_gene: TRBV7-6; CDR3nt: TGTGCCAGCAGCTTGGGGACAGACGATAATGAAAAACTGTTTTTT; CDR3aa: CASSLGTDDNEKLFF
d_gene: TRBD2; abundance: -; j_gene: TRBJ2-5; v_gene: TRBV3-1; CDR3nt: TGTGCCAGCAGCCTTCCGGGACTAGCGGGTTTGGAGACCCAGTACTTC; CDR3aa: CASSLPGLAGLETQYF
d_gene: -; abundance: -; j_gene: TRBJ2-3; v_gene: TRBV14; CDR3nt: TGTGCCAGCAGCCAAGTCCGAGGCCAGACCGGGCAGTATTTT; CDR3aa: CASSQVRGQTGQYF
d_gene: TRBD2; abundance: -; j_gene: TRBJ2-7; v_gene: TRBV3-1; CDR3nt: TGTGCCAGCAGCCAAGATTTTGTGGCTAGCGGGAGGAGGTACGAGCAGTACTTC; CDR3aa: CASSQDFVASGRRYEQYF
d_gene: TRBD1; abundance: -; j_gene: TRBJ1-2; v_gene: TRBV7-2; CDR3nt: TGTGCCAGCAGCTTAGGTGGGACAGGGGGCCAGGGCTACACCTTC; CDR3aa: CASSLGGTGGQGYTF
d_gene: TRBD2; abundance: -; j_gene: TRBJ2-5; v_gene: TRBV11-2; CDR3nt: TGTGCCAGCAGCTTAGTTCTAGCGGGGAACAATGAGCAGTACTTC; CDR3aa: CASSLVLAGNNEQYF
d_gene: -; abundance: -; j_gene: TRBJ2-1; v_gene: TRBV3-1; CDR3nt: TGTGCCAGCAGCCAAAGGACCGGCTCCTACAATGAGCAGTTCTTC; CDR3aa: CASSQRTGSYNEQFF
d_gene: TRBD1; abundance: -; j_gene: TRBJ2-7; v_gene: TRBV5-6; CDR3nt: TGTGCCAGCAGCTTACAGGGGAGACGTGCCTACGAGCAGTACTTC; CDR3aa: CASSLQGRRAYEQYF
d_gene: -; abundance: once; j_gene: TRBJ2-5; v_gene: TRBV7-2; CDR3nt: TGTGCCAGCAGCCCGAACAGGGCGACCAGGGAGACCCAGTACTTC; CDR3aa: CASSPNRATRETQYF
d_gene: TRBD2; abundance: -; j_gene: TRBJ2-1; v_gene: TRBV20-1; CDR3nt: TGCAGTGCTAGACGGAGCGAGACTAGCGGATACAATGAGCAGTTCTTC; CDR3aa: CSARRSETSGYNEQFF
d_gene: -; abundance: few; j_gene: TRBJ2-5; v_gene: TRBV7-3; CDR3nt: TGTGCCAGCAGCTTACATATGCGCAAAAAAGCCTTGTACTTC; CDR3aa: CASSLHMRKKALYF
d_gene: TRBD1; abundance: many; j_gene: TRBJ2-7; v_gene: TRBV6-5; CDR3nt: TGTGCCAGCAGTTACTCAGACAGGGGGATCTACGAGCAGTACTTC; CDR3aa: CASSYSDRGIYEQYF
d_gene: -; abundance: -; j_gene: TRBJ2-5; v_gene: TRBV20-1; CDR3nt: TGCAGTGCAACGAGCTTGAGCGCTAGTAGAGAGACCCAGTACTTC; CDR3aa: CSATSLSASRETQYF
d_gene: -; abundance: -; j_gene: TRBJ1-2; v_gene: TRBV20-1; CDR3nt: TGCAGTGCACTAACGCGCGAGACTAACTATGGCTACACCTTC; CDR3aa: CSALTRETNYGYTF
d_gene: -; abundance: -; j_gene: TRBJ1-1; v_gene: TRBV9; CDR3nt: TGTGCTGGCAGCCAGAGACAGGAGAACACTGAAGCTTTCTTT; CDR3aa: CAGSQRQENTEAFF
d_gene: TRBD2; abundance: -; j_gene: TRBJ2-7; v_gene: TRBV3-1; CDR3nt: TGTGCCAGCAGCCAGAAGCGGGGGGCCTCCTACGAGCAGTACTTC; CDR3aa: CASSQKRGASYEQYF
d_gene: TRBD2; abundance: -; j_gene: TRBJ2-7; v_gene: TRBV5-1; CDR3nt: TGCGCCAACAGCTTGGGAGGGACTGGCGGGGGAAACGAGCAGTACTTC; CDR3aa: CANSLGGTGGGNEQYF